This TCR beta chain was obtained from a study of blood T cell repertoires in COVID-19. In the study overall: Samples taken during acute and convalescent COVID-19 were collected in the United States, Italy and Spain. From T cells, B-cell-depleted T cells, or PBMCs came the material, which was cDNA or gDNA.

In the study's own analysis: Reference gene primer amplification gave estimated nucleated cell counts. Using immunoSEQ multiplex PCR, the repertoire was profiled, and TCRdb retains in-frame clones only, with some absent. D and trimming were read from the DNA, whereas the V and J calls and clone size are those reported in that table. The sample yields a few hundred thousand clones, approximately 86% seen once. With V trimmed by 5 bases and J by 1 base, 4 bases remained unmatched. The CDR3 extends over 15 amino acids. CDR1 and CDR2 (germline): LNHDA, SQIVND (reference sequence). The origin of this receptor is a man in his 60s with acute or convalescent COVID-19. The sequencing input was peripheral blood. The rearrangement uses TRBV19 and TRBJ2-3; 9 bases line up with TRBD1. CDR3 sequence reads: CASSATGGGTDTQYF. CDR3 nucleotide sequence: TGTGCCAGTAGTGCCACAGGGGGCGGCACAGATACGCAGTATTTT.